The following is a TCR beta chain sequence with its context. The antigen remains unidentified. The data are from a study of vaccination and CD4 T cells after COVID-19. Study-level findings and limits: The median count of SARS-CoV-2-reactive clonotypes rose from approximately 21 to 40, not significantly.

Treatment of the sample: roughly 11-day PBMC culture with coronavirus spike peptide pools or control peptides (ViraFEST assay). V lost 4 bases to trimming and J lost 1 base; unmatched junction nucleotides: 6. From germline, CDR1 is SGDLS and CDR2 YYNGEE. The CDR3 is made up of 15 amino acids. At the Johns Hopkins FTIC core, DNA taken from cultured CD4+ T cells was sequenced by way of the Oncomine TCR Beta short-read assay. Investigators obtained genomic DNA by extraction from cultured CD4+ T cells. Via MiXCR, TCRdb re-called the PCR reads, giving one row per CDR3 protein. The sample records 20,000 to 30,000 distinct CDR3 sequences, roughly two fifths being singletons.

This chain links TRBV9 with TRBJ2-3; 7 bases align to TRBD2. The source is a human donor who had recovered from COVID-19. What was sequenced was CD4+ T cells from blood, cultured in vitro. Written as DNA, the CDR3 is TGTGCCAGCAGCACCCGACTAGCCGGCACAGATACGCAGTATTTT. It translates to CASSTRLAGTDTQYF.